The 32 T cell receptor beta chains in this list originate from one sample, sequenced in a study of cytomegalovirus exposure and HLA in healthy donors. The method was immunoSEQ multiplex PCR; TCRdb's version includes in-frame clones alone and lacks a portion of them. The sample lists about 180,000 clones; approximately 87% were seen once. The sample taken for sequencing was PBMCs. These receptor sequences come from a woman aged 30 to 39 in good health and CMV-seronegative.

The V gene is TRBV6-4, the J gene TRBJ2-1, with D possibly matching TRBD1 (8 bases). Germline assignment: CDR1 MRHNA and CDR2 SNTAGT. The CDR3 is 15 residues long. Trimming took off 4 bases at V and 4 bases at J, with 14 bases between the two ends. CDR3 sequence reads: CASSVDRGGYNEQFF. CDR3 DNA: TGTGCCAGCAGTGTAGACAGGGGAGGGTACAATGAGCAGTTCTTC.

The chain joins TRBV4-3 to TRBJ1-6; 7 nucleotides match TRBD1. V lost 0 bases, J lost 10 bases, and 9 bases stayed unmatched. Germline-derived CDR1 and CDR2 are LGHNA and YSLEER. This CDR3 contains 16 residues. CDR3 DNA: TGCGCCAGCAGCCAAGATTATAGGGGGCGCTTATCACCCCTCCACTTT. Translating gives CASSQDYRGRLSPLHF.

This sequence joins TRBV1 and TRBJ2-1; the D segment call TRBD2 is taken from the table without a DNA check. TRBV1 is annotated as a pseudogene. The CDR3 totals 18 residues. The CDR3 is CTSSHPLVGLAGGHEQFF. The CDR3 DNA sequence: TGCACCAGCAGCCATCCCCTTGTGGGGCTAGCGGGGGGGCACGAGCAGTTCTTC.

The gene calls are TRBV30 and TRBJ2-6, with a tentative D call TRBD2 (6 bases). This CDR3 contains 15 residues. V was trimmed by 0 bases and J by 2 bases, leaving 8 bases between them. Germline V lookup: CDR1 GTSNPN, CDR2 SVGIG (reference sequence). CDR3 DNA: TGTGCCTGGAGTGTAGGAGGGACTGGGGCCAACGTCCTGACTTTC. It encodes CAWSVGGTGANVLTF.

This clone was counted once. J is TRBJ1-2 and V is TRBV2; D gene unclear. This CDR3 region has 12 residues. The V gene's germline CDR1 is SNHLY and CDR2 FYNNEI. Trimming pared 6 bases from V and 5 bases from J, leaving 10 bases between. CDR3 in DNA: TGTGCCAGCAGCGAGCGGGGATATGGCTACACCTTC. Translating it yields CASSERGYGYTF.

CDR3 in amino acids: CASSPRAPSYEQYF. CDR3 coding DNA: TGTGCCAGCTCACCCAGGGCCCCCTCCTACGAGCAGTACTTC. The genes are TRBV18 and TRBJ2-7; the D gene is possibly TRBD1 (5 bases). V lost 3 bases and J lost 0, with 9 bases in between. This CDR3 comprises 14 residues. Germline CDR1 is KGHSH and CDR2 is LQKENI.

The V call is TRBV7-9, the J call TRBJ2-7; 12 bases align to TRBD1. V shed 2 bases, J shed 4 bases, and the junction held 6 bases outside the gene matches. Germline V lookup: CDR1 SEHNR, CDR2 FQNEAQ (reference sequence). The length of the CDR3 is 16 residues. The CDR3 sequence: CASSLRPGQGAYEQYF. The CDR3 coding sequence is TGTGCCAGCAGCTTAAGGCCGGGACAGGGGGCTTACGAGCAGTACTTC.

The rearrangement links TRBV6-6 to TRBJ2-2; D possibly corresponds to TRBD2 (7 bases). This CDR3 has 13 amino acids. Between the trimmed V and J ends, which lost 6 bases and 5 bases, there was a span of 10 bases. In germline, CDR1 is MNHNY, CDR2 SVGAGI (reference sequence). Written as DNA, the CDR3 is TGTGCCAGCAGCGCGGGGGCGACCGGGGAGCTGTTTTTT. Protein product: CASSAGATGELFF.

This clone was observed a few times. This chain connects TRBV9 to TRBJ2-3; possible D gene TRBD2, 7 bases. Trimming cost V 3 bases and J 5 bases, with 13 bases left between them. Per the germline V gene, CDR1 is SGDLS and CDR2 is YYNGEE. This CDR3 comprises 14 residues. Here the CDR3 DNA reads TGTGCCAGCAGCGGGTGGGGGGGCGGAGATACGCAGTATTTT. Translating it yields CASSGWGGGDTQYF.

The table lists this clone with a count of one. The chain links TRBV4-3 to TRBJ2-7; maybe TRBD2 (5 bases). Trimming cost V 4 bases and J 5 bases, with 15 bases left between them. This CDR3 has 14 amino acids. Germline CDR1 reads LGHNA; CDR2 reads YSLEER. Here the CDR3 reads CASSPLGGPDEQYF. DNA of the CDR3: TGCGCCAGCAGCCCCCTCGGAGGTCCCGACGAGCAGTACTTC.

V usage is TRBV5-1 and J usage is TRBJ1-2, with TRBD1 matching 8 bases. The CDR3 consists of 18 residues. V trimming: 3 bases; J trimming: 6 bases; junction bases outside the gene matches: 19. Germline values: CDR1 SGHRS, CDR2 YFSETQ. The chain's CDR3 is CASSSRRAGGAGAHGYTF. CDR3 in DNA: TGCGCCAGCAGCTCCCGTAGGGCAGGGGGCGCGGGAGCACATGGCTACACCTTC.

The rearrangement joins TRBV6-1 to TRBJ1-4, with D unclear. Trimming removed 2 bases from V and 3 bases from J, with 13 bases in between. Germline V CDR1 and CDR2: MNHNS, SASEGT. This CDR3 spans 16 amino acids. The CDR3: CASSEFREVPNEKLFF. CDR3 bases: TGTGCCAGCAGTGAATTTCGGGAGGTCCCTAATGAAAAACTGTTTTTT.

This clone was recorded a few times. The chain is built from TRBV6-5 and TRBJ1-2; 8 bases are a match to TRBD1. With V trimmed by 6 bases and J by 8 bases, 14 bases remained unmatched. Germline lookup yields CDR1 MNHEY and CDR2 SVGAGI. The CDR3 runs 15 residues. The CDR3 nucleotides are TGTGCCAGCAGACCGACAGGGGAATTATTGCGGGGCTACACCTTC. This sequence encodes CASRPTGELLRGYTF.

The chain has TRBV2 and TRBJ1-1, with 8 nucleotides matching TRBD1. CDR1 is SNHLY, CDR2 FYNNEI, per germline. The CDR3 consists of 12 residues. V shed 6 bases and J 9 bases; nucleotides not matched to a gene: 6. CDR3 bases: TGTGCCAGCAGCGGACAGGGAGATCAAGCTTTCTTT. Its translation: CASSGQGDQAFF.

The CDR3 sequence: CASSQSGGGTQYF. CDR3 sequence (DNA): TGTGCCAGCAGTCAGTCAGGGGGCGGGACCCAGTACTTC. This chain joins TRBV6-6 and TRBJ2-5, with 8 bases identical to TRBD1. The length of the CDR3 is 13 residues. The germline CDR1 and CDR2 sequences are MNHNY and SVGAGI (reference sequence). After removal of 5 bases from V and 7 bases from J, the junction contained 6 bases not matched to a gene.

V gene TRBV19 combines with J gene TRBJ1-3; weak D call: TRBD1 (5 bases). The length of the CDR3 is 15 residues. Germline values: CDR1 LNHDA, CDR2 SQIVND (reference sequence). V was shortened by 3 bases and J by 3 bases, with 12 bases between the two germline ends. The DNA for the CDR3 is TGTGCCAGTAGTATTAGGAACAGGTTTGGAAACACCATATATTTT. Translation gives CASSIRNRFGNTIYF.

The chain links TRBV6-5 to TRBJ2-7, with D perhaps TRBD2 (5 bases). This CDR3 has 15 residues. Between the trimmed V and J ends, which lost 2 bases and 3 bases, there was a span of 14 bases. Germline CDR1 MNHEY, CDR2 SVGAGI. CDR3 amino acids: CASSYGGVAGYEQYF. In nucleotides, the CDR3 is TGTGCCAGCAGTTACGGAGGCGTTGCCGGCTACGAGCAGTACTTC.

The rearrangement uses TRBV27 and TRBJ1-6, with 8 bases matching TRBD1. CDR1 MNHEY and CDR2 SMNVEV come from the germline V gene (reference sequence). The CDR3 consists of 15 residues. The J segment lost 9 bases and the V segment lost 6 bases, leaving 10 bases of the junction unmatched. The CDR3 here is CASRARTGTTSPLHF. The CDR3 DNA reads TGTGCCAGCAGAGCCCGGACAGGGACGACTTCACCCCTCCACTTT.

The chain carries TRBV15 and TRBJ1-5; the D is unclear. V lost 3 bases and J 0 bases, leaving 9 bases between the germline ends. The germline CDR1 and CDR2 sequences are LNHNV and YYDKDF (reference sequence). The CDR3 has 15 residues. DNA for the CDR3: TGTGCCACCAGCAGTCAGGATTATAGCAATCAGCCCCAGCATTTT. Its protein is CATSSQDYSNQPQHF.

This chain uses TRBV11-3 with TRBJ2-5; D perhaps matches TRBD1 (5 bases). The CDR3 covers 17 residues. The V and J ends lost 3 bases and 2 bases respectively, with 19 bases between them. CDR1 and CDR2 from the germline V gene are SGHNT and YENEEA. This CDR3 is CASSFRGTGLGQETQYF. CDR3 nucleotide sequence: TGTGCCAGCAGCTTTAGGGGTACAGGTCTTGGGCAAGAGACCCAGTACTTC.

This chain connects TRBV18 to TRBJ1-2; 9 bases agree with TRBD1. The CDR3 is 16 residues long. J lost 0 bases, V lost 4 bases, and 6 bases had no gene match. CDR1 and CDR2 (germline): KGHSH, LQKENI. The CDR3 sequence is CASSREQGATNYGYTF. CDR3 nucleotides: TGTGCCAGCTCACGGGAACAGGGGGCTACTAACTATGGCTACACCTTC.

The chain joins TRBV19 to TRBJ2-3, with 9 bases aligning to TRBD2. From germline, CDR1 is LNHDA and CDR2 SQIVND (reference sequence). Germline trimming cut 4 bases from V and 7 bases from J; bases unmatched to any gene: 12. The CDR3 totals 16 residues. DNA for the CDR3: TGTGCCAGTAGTACGTTGCGGGGGGGAGATGCATATACGCAGTATTTT. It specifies CASSTLRGGDAYTQYF.

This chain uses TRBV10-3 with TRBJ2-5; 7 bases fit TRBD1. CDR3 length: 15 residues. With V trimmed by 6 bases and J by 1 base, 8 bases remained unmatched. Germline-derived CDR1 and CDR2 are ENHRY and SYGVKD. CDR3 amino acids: CAIRQTGLGQETQYF. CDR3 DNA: TGTGCCATCAGGCAGACAGGGCTGGGCCAAGAGACCCAGTACTTC.

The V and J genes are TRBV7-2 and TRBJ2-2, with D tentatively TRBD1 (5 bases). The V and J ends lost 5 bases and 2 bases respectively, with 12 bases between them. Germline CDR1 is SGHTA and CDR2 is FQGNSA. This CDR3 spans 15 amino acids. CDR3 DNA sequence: TGTGCCAGCAGCCCCCAGACAGTAAACACCGGGGAGCTGTTTTTT. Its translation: CASSPQTVNTGELFF.

For the CDR3, the DNA is TGTGCCTGGAGTCCGGACAGGGGGTTCGACACCATATATTTT. It yields the protein CAWSPDRGFDTIYF. The chain joins TRBV30 to TRBJ1-3; 10 bases map to TRBD1. Per germline, CDR1 GTSNPN and CDR2 SVGIG (reference sequence). V dropped 2 bases and J dropped 8; count of bases not matched to a gene: 6. CDR3 length: 14 amino acids.

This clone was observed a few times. For the CDR3, the DNA is TGTGCCAGCAGTACCTTCCGGGACAGGGATGAAAAACTGTTTTTT. Translated, it gives CASSTFRDRDEKLFF. This sequence joins TRBV6-5 and TRBJ1-4; TRBD1 matches at 9 bases. The junction had 7 bases not matched to a gene; V was cut back by 5 bases and J by 6 bases. This CDR3 is built from 15 residues. Germline V gene sequence: CDR1 MNHEY, CDR2 SVGAGI.

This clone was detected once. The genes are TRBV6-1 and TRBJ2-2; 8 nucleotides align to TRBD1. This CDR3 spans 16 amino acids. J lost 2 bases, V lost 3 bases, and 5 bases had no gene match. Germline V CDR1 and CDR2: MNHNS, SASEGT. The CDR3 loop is CASSDTGGYNTGELFF. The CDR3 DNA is TGTGCCAGCAGTGACACAGGGGGGTACAACACCGGGGAGCTGTTTTTT.

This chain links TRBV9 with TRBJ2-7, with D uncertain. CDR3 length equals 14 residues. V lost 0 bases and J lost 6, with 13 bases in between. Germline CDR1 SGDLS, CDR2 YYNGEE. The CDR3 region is CASSVGLTLGEQYF. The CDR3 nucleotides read TGTGCCAGCAGCGTAGGCCTAACTCTTGGCGAGCAGTACTTC.

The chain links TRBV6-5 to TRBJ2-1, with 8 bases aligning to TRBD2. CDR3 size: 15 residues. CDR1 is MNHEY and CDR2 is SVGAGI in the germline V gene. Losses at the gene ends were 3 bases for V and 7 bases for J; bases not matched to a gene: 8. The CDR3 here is CASSYFGGGQNEQFF. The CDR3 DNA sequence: TGTGCCAGCAGTTATTTCGGGGGGGGTCAGAATGAGCAGTTCTTC.

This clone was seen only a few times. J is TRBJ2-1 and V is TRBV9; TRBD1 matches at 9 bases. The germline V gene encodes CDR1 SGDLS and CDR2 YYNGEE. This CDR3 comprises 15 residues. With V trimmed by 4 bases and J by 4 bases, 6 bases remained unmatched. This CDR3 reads CASSLRDRDYNEQFF. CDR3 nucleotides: TGTGCCAGCAGCTTACGGGACAGGGATTACAATGAGCAGTTCTTC.

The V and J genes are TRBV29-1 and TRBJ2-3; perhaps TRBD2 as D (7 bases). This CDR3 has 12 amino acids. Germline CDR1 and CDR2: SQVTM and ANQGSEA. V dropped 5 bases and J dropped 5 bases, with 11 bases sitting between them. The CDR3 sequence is CSVRGGVDTQYF. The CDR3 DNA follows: TGCAGCGTTAGAGGGGGGGTAGATACGCAGTATTTT.

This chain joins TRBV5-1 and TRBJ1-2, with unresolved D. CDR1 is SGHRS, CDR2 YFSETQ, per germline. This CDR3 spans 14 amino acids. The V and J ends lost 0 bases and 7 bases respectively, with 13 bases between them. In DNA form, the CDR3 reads TGCGCCAGCAGCTTGGTAGCCGCAGAGGTTGGCTACACCTTC. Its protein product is CASSLVAAEVGYTF.